This T cell receptor (beta chain) stems from a study of blood T cell repertoires in COVID-19. Study in general: Researchers got acute and convalescent COVID-19 samples from the United States, Italy and Spain. PBMCs, B-cell-depleted T cells, or T cells were the source of the cDNA or gDNA that made up the material.

V lost 5 bases to trimming and J lost 1 base; unmatched junction nucleotides: 10. The CDR3 is 16 residues long. CDR1 is SGHAT, CDR2 FQNNGV, per germline. Using immunoSEQ multiplex PCR, the repertoire was profiled, and TCRdb retains in-frame clones only, with some absent. The profile shows 150,000 to 200,000 clones, roughly nine tenths of them singletons. Sequencing was carried out using peripheral blood. This sequence was found in a man between 18 and 35 years old who had recovered from COVID-19. The chain employs TRBV11-2 and TRBJ2-5, with 7 bases matching TRBD2. CDR3 nucleotide sequence: TGTGCCAGCAGCCGGGGTGCTAGCGGCCTCCAAGAGACCCAGTACTTC. This encodes CASSRGASGLQETQYF.